This TCR beta chain was sequenced during a study of blood T cell repertoires in COVID-19. Study at large: Specimens from acute and convalescent COVID-19 originated in the United States, Italy and Spain. In each case, the material was cDNA or gDNA derived from T cells, B-cell-depleted T cells, or PBMCs.

Original processing methods: Counts of nucleated cells, estimated from reference gene primer amplification, were obtained. Clones were sequenced by immunoSEQ multiplex PCR, and TCRdb holds only the in-frame ones, with some missing. The D gene and trimming were derived from the DNA, and the V and J assignments and clone size from that table. The repertoire holds about 230,000 clones, with about 90% as singletons. CDR3 size: 15 residues. Germline lookup yields CDR1 LNHNV and CDR2 YYDKDF (reference sequence). With 5 bases clipped from V and 4 bases from J, the junction kept 10 bases outside the gene matches.

The chain couples TRBV15 to TRBJ2-7, with TRBD2 matching over 8 bases. This sequence originates from a woman younger than 30 who had recovered from COVID-19. Sequenced input: peripheral blood. CDR3 protein: CATSGARSGSYEQYF. In DNA, the CDR3 is TGTGCCACCAGCGGCGCCCGGAGCGGGAGTTACGAGCAGTACTTC.